This T cell receptor (beta chain) was retrieved from a study of shared clonotypes between healthy human individuals. Study outcomes and limitations: The authors sampled blood alone, and tissue repertoires likely differ. Memory subsets had estimated richness that was generally smaller than that of naive subsets.

Comment on this clone: Its antigen is unknown.

Terminally differentiated effector memory CD45RA+ cells were left out of the naive CD8 fraction, which was CD45RO-negative and positively selected for CCR7. Healthy and HIV-negative, the adult donors had no recent acute infections or vaccinations. Some 28,000 T cell genomes (approximately 180 ng DNA) went into each sorted-subset replicate. Profiled with immunoSEQ multiplex PCR; TCRdb holds only in-frame clones, not every one. The sample holds more than 500,000 clones; approximately 96% are singletons and the top ten take approximately 0.12%. Germline V CDR1 and CDR2: MNHNS, SASEGT. The CDR3 covers 15 residues. The V end lost 6 bases, the J end lost 1 base, and 13 bases lay between the germline ends.

The sequence derives from a woman in her 30s in good health. The chain employs TRBV6-1 and TRBJ1-5; D gene uncertain. The sample was naive CD8+ T cells sorted from blood. The CDR3 DNA sequence: TGTGCCAGCAGGGAAAGACAAAGCAGCAATCAGCCCCAGCATTTT. Encoded protein: CASRERQSSNQPQHF.